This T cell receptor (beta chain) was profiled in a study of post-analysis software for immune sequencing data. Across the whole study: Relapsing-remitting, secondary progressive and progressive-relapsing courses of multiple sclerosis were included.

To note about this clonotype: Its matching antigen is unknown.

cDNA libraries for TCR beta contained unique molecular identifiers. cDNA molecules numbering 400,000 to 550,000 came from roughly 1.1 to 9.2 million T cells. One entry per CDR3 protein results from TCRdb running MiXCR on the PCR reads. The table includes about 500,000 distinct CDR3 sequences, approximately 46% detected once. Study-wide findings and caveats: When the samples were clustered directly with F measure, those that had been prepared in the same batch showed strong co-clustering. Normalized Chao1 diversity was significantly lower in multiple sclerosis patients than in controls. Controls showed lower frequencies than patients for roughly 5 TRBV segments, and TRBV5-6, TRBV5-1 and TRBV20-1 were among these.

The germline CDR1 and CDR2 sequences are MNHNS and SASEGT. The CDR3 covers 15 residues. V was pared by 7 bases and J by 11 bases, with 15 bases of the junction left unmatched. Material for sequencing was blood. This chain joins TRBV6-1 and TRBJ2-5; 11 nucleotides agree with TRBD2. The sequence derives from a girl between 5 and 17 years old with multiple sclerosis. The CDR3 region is CASTPGLAVYNEQYF. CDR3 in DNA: TGTGCCAGCACTCCGGGACTAGCGGTCTACAATGAGCAGTACTTC.